This is a list of T cell receptor beta chains from one sample in a study of blood T cell repertoires in COVID-19. Only in-frame clones appear in the TCRdb table, and some are missing; sequencing was by immunoSEQ multiplex PCR. The data show hundreds of thousands of clones, about 89% seen once. Sequencing was performed on peripheral blood. These receptor sequences come from a woman aged 50 to 65 who had recovered from COVID-19. Each CDR3 is given with its conserved first and last residue. Fields, in order: J gene, clone size, D gene, V gene, CDR3 protein, CDR3 DNA. A D gene is named only where the DNA matches it firmly. Where a row states a size, it is once, few, many or the class of an expanded clone; other rows omit it.

J gene: TRBJ1-5
clone size: -
D gene: -
V gene: TRBV27
CDR3 protein: CASRLTGSVNQPQHF
CDR3 DNA: TGTGCCAGCAGACTTACAGGTTCGGTAAATCAGCCCCAGCATTTT

J gene: TRBJ1-5
clone size: -
D gene: -
V gene: TRBV24-1
CDR3 protein: CATSDHPRDQPQHF
CDR3 DNA: TGTGCCACCAGTGACCACCCCAGGGATCAGCCCCAGCATTTT

J gene: TRBJ1-5
clone size: -
D gene: -
V gene: TRBV7-8
CDR3 protein: CASSGRAPTGYGGQPQHF
CDR3 DNA: TGTGCCAGCAGCGGACGGGCTCCCACAGGGTATGGGGGTCAGCCCCAGCATTTT

J gene: TRBJ1-6
clone size: -
D gene: -
V gene: TRBV7-9
CDR3 protein: CASSRNNAGRNSPLHF
CDR3 DNA: TGTGCCAGCAGCCGAAACAATGCAGGGCGCAATTCACCCCTCCACTTT

J gene: TRBJ2-5
clone size: -
D gene: -
V gene: TRBV7-2
CDR3 protein: CASSLVPEQETQYF
CDR3 DNA: TGTGCCAGCAGCTTAGTTCCGGAGCAAGAGACCCAGTACTTC

J gene: TRBJ2-7
clone size: -
D gene: -
V gene: TRBV5-4
CDR3 protein: CASSLSGSSYEQYF
CDR3 DNA: TGTGCCAGCAGCTTGAGTGGGAGCTCCTACGAGCAGTACTTC

J gene: TRBJ1-2
clone size: -
D gene: TRBD1
V gene: TRBV4-3
CDR3 protein: CASSLRDRNGYTF
CDR3 DNA: TGCGCCAGCAGCCTCCGGGACAGAAATGGCTACACCTTC

J gene: TRBJ1-1
clone size: -
D gene: -
V gene: TRBV19
CDR3 protein: CAGRPSGTQNTEAFF
CDR3 DNA: TGTGCCGGGAGACCGTCCGGGACACAGAACACTGAAGCTTTCTTT

J gene: TRBJ1-2
clone size: -
D gene: TRBD1
V gene: TRBV28
CDR3 protein: CASSLQTGVGYGYTF
CDR3 DNA: TGTGCCAGCAGTCTTCAGACAGGGGTGGGCTATGGCTACACCTTC

J gene: TRBJ2-7
clone size: -
D gene: TRBD1
V gene: TRBV27
CDR3 protein: CASSSRQGAPYEQYF
CDR3 DNA: TGTGCCAGCAGTTCCCGACAGGGGGCCCCCTACGAGCAGTACTTC

J gene: TRBJ1-2
clone size: -
D gene: -
V gene: TRBV29-1
CDR3 protein: CSVEIGRVGPGGYTF
CDR3 DNA: TGCAGCGTTGAGATTGGCAGGGTGGGTCCCGGGGGCTACACCTTC

J gene: TRBJ2-1
clone size: -
D gene: TRBD2
V gene: TRBV6-4
CDR3 protein: CASSGLAGGDEQFF
CDR3 DNA: TGTGCCAGCAGTGGACTAGCGGGAGGCGATGAGCAGTTCTTC

J gene: TRBJ1-2
clone size: few
D gene: -
V gene: TRBV9
CDR3 protein: CASSVQDYGYTF
CDR3 DNA: TGTGCCAGCAGCGTGCAGGACTATGGCTACACCTTC

J gene: TRBJ1-2
clone size: -
D gene: -
V gene: TRBV29-1
CDR3 protein: CSVERYSRDYGYTF
CDR3 DNA: TGCAGCGTTGAGAGGTATAGCAGGGACTATGGCTACACCTTC

J gene: TRBJ1-1
clone size: once
D gene: TRBD1
V gene: TRBV25-1
CDR3 protein: CASRGTGGVNTEAFF
CDR3 DNA: TGTGCCAGCAGGGGGACAGGGGGCGTTAACACTGAAGCTTTCTTT

J gene: TRBJ1-6
clone size: -
D gene: -
V gene: TRBV5-1
CDR3 protein: CASSLEGLNSPLHF
CDR3 DNA: TGCGCCAGCAGCTTGGAGGGGTTGAATTCACCCCTCCACTTT

J gene: TRBJ2-5
clone size: -
D gene: TRBD1
V gene: TRBV5-1
CDR3 protein: CASRNDLQGAEAQYF
CDR3 DNA: TGCGCCAGCAGAAACGACCTACAGGGGGCAGAGGCCCAGTACTTC

J gene: TRBJ1-3
clone size: -
D gene: TRBD1
V gene: TRBV5-1
CDR3 protein: CASSLLPQGPSSGNTIYF
CDR3 DNA: TGCGCCAGCAGCTTATTACCACAGGGGCCCAGCTCTGGAAACACCATATATTTT

J gene: TRBJ1-1
clone size: -
D gene: -
V gene: TRBV6-5
CDR3 protein: CASSYSEGRNTEAFF
CDR3 DNA: TGTGCCAGCAGTTACTCGGAGGGGAGGAACACTGAAGCTTTCTTT

J gene: TRBJ2-1
clone size: -
D gene: -
V gene: TRBV5-1
CDR3 protein: CASSLPGQAGGDEQFF
CDR3 DNA: TGCGCCAGCAGCTTGCCCGGACAAGCCGGTGGGGATGAGCAGTTCTTC

J gene: TRBJ1-6
clone size: -
D gene: -
V gene: TRBV2
CDR3 protein: CASSELGGTYNSPLHF
CDR3 DNA: TGTGCCAGCAGTGAATTGGGAGGCACTTATAATTCACCCCTCCACTTT

J gene: TRBJ1-2
clone size: -
D gene: -
V gene: TRBV19
CDR3 protein: CATNPRGDGGYTF
CDR3 DNA: TGTGCCACCAACCCCAGGGGCGATGGTGGCTACACCTTC

J gene: TRBJ2-3
clone size: -
D gene: -
V gene: TRBV2
CDR3 protein: CASSLTGTDTDTQYF
CDR3 DNA: TGTGCCAGCAGTCTAACCGGGACTGACACAGATACGCAGTATTTT

J gene: TRBJ2-7
clone size: -
D gene: TRBD2
V gene: TRBV28
CDR3 protein: CASTLGGLAGAVNEQYF
CDR3 DNA: TGTGCCAGCACCCTGGGGGGGCTAGCGGGAGCCGTCAACGAGCAGTACTTC

J gene: TRBJ2-1
clone size: -
D gene: TRBD2
V gene: TRBV30
CDR3 protein: CARERTSGSREQFF
CDR3 DNA: TGTGCCAGGGAAAGGACTAGCGGGTCCCGCGAGCAGTTCTTC

J gene: TRBJ2-1
clone size: -
D gene: -
V gene: TRBV19
CDR3 protein: CASSISGLEGHPQFF
CDR3 DNA: TGTGCCAGTAGTATATCTGGTTTGGAGGGCCACCCGCAGTTCTTC

J gene: TRBJ1-1
clone size: -
D gene: TRBD1
V gene: TRBV7-9
CDR3 protein: CASSLVGTGGSEAFF
CDR3 DNA: TGTGCCAGCAGCTTAGTGGGGACAGGAGGTTCTGAAGCTTTCTTT

J gene: TRBJ2-2
clone size: -
D gene: TRBD1
V gene: TRBV29-1
CDR3 protein: CSVTGGRIGELFF
CDR3 DNA: TGCAGCGTTACAGGGGGAAGGATCGGGGAGCTGTTTTTT

J gene: TRBJ1-2
clone size: -
D gene: TRBD1
V gene: TRBV6-1
CDR3 protein: CASSLERTGSGYTF
CDR3 DNA: TGTGCCAGCAGTCTCGAAAGGACAGGGAGCGGCTACACCTTC

J gene: TRBJ1-5
clone size: few
D gene: TRBD1
V gene: TRBV2
CDR3 protein: CASSSTGGWGNQPQHF
CDR3 DNA: TGTGCCAGCAGTTCGACAGGGGGCTGGGGCAATCAGCCCCAGCATTTT

J gene: TRBJ2-5
clone size: -
D gene: TRBD2
V gene: TRBV19
CDR3 protein: CASSIPGGEKTQYF
CDR3 DNA: TGTGCCAGTAGTATCCCCGGGGGGGAAAAGACCCAGTACTTC

J gene: TRBJ1-2
clone size: -
D gene: TRBD1
V gene: TRBV15
CDR3 protein: CATSRGQGYGYTF
CDR3 DNA: TGTGCCACCAGCCGGGGACAGGGGTATGGCTACACCTTC

J gene: TRBJ1-6
clone size: -
D gene: -
V gene: TRBV6-2/TRBV6-3
CDR3 protein: CASSLDRPSSYNSPLHF
CDR3 DNA: TGTGCCAGCAGCCTCGACAGGCCGAGCTCCTATAATTCACCCCTCCACTTT

J gene: TRBJ2-5
clone size: -
D gene: -
V gene: TRBV19
CDR3 protein: CASSPEGRGVGETQYF
CDR3 DNA: TGTGCCAGTAGTCCCGAGGGGAGGGGGGTCGGAGAGACCCAGTACTTC

J gene: TRBJ1-4
clone size: -
D gene: TRBD1
V gene: TRBV6-5
CDR3 protein: CASRMDRGREKLFF
CDR3 DNA: TGTGCCAGCAGAATGGACAGGGGGCGTGAAAAACTGTTTTTT

J gene: TRBJ2-1
clone size: -
D gene: TRBD2
V gene: TRBV6-4
CDR3 protein: CASSVSGGANEQFF
CDR3 DNA: TGTGCCAGCAGTGTCAGCGGGGGGGCCAATGAGCAGTTCTTC

J gene: TRBJ1-4
clone size: -
D gene: -
V gene: TRBV12-3/TRBV12-4
CDR3 protein: CASSLKPGKLFF
CDR3 DNA: TGTGCCAGCAGTTTGAAGCCGGGAAAACTGTTTTTT

J gene: TRBJ2-3
clone size: -
D gene: TRBD2
V gene: TRBV11-2
CDR3 protein: CASSFGGGAGDTQYF
CDR3 DNA: TGTGCCAGCAGCTTCGGCGGGGGGGCAGGAGATACGCAGTATTTT

J gene: TRBJ2-5
clone size: -
D gene: TRBD1
V gene: TRBV7-9
CDR3 protein: CASSPGTGGETQYF
CDR3 DNA: TGTGCCAGCAGCCCCGGGACAGGGGGAGAGACCCAGTACTTC

J gene: TRBJ2-7
clone size: -
D gene: TRBD1
V gene: TRBV6-6
CDR3 protein: CASSPRAGTGISYEQYF
CDR3 DNA: TGTGCCAGCAGTCCCAGAGCAGGGACAGGGATCTCCTACGAGCAGTACTTC

J gene: TRBJ1-6
clone size: -
D gene: -
V gene: TRBV30
CDR3 protein: CAWTARGPSPLHF
CDR3 DNA: TGTGCCTGGACCGCCCGGGGTCCTTCACCCCTCCACTTT

J gene: TRBJ1-1
clone size: -
D gene: -
V gene: TRBV10-1
CDR3 protein: CANPKWAMNTEAFF
CDR3 DNA: TGCGCCAACCCTAAGTGGGCGATGAACACTGAAGCTTTCTTT

J gene: TRBJ2-7
clone size: -
D gene: TRBD2
V gene: TRBV28
CDR3 protein: CASTIPGGDLYEQYF
CDR3 DNA: TGTGCCAGCACCATTCCGGGGGGGGATCTCTACGAGCAGTACTTC

J gene: TRBJ2-5
clone size: few
D gene: TRBD2
V gene: TRBV9
CDR3 protein: CASSYGLAGWETQYF
CDR3 DNA: TGTGCCAGCAGTTACGGACTAGCGGGATGGGAGACCCAGTACTTC

J gene: TRBJ2-7
clone size: -
D gene: TRBD2
V gene: TRBV9
CDR3 protein: CASSVAGLAAYEQYF
CDR3 DNA: TGTGCCAGCAGCGTAGCTGGACTAGCGGCCTACGAGCAGTACTTC

J gene: TRBJ2-1
clone size: once
D gene: TRBD2
V gene: TRBV14
CDR3 protein: CASSPQSGGDYNEQFF
CDR3 DNA: TGTGCCAGCAGCCCACAGAGCGGGGGTGACTACAATGAGCAGTTCTTC

J gene: TRBJ1-5
clone size: -
D gene: -
V gene: TRBV5-8
CDR3 protein: CASSLWGRGQPQHF
CDR3 DNA: TGTGCCAGCAGCTTGTGGGGGCGCGGGCAGCCCCAGCATTTT

J gene: TRBJ1-1
clone size: few
D gene: -
V gene: TRBV11-1
CDR3 protein: CASSADTEAFF
CDR3 DNA: TGTGCCAGCAGCGCAGACACTGAAGCTTTCTTT

J gene: TRBJ2-1
clone size: -
D gene: -
V gene: TRBV6-1
CDR3 protein: CASSESGGSYNEQFF
CDR3 DNA: TGTGCCAGCAGTGAATCCGGGGGCTCCTACAATGAGCAGTTCTTC

J gene: TRBJ1-1
clone size: -
D gene: -
V gene: TRBV19
CDR3 protein: CASAQQGGTDEAFF
CDR3 DNA: TGTGCCAGTGCTCAACAGGGCGGAACCGATGAAGCTTTCTTT

J gene: TRBJ1-2
clone size: -
D gene: -
V gene: TRBV30
CDR3 protein: CACGHATNYGYTF
CDR3 DNA: TGTGCCTGTGGGCACGCTACTAACTATGGCTACACCTTC

J gene: TRBJ1-4
clone size: -
D gene: -
V gene: TRBV27
CDR3 protein: CASSFQGSNEKLFF
CDR3 DNA: TGTGCCAGCAGTTTTCAGGGGTCTAATGAAAAACTGTTTTTT

J gene: TRBJ1-6
clone size: -
D gene: -
V gene: TRBV27
CDR3 protein: CASSLNWVSETPLHF
CDR3 DNA: TGTGCCAGCAGCCTTAACTGGGTTTCGGAGACACCCCTCCACTTT

J gene: TRBJ2-7
clone size: -
D gene: -
V gene: TRBV6-1
CDR3 protein: CASSERDNSYEQYF
CDR3 DNA: TGTGCCAGCAGTGAAAGGGACAACTCCTACGAGCAGTACTTC

J gene: TRBJ1-5
clone size: once
D gene: TRBD1
V gene: TRBV19
CDR3 protein: CASSETGGNQPQHF
CDR3 DNA: TGTGCCAGTAGTGAGACAGGGGGTAATCAGCCCCAGCATTTT

J gene: TRBJ2-1
clone size: -
D gene: -
V gene: TRBV12-3/TRBV12-4
CDR3 protein: CASSPLTYNEQFF
CDR3 DNA: TGTGCCAGCAGTCCATTAACATACAATGAGCAGTTCTTC

J gene: TRBJ2-1
clone size: -
D gene: TRBD2
V gene: TRBV27
CDR3 protein: CASSFTPGAGVRNEQFF
CDR3 DNA: TGTGCCAGCAGTTTTACCCCAGGAGCGGGAGTCCGCAATGAGCAGTTCTTC

J gene: TRBJ1-5
clone size: -
D gene: TRBD1
V gene: TRBV28
CDR3 protein: CASSSPGQGDLLSDSNQPQHF
CDR3 DNA: TGTGCCAGCAGTTCCCCGGGACAGGGGGACCTCTTATCCGATAGCAATCAGCCCCAGCATTTT

J gene: TRBJ2-2
clone size: -
D gene: -
V gene: TRBV7-2
CDR3 protein: CASSLALGDTGELFF
CDR3 DNA: TGTGCCAGCAGCTTAGCTCTCGGGGACACCGGGGAGCTGTTTTTT

J gene: TRBJ2-3
clone size: -
D gene: -
V gene: TRBV4-3
CDR3 protein: CASSQEGRSLVDTQYF
CDR3 DNA: TGCGCCAGCAGCCAAGAGGGCAGATCCCTTGTCGATACGCAGTATTTT